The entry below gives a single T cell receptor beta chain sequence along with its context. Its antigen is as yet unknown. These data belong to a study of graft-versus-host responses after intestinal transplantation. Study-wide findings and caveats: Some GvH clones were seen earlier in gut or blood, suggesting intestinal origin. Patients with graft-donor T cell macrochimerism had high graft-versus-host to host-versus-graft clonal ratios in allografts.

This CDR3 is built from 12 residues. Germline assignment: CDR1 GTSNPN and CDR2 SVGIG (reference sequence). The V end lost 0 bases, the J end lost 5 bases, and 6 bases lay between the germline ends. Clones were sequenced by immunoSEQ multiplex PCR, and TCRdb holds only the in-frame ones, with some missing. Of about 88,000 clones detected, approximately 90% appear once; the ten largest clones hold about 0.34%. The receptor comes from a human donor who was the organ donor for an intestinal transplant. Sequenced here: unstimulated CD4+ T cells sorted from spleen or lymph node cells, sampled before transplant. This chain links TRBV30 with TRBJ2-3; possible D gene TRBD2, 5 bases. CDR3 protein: CAWSVRGDTQYF. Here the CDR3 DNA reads TGTGCCTGGAGTGTACGGGGAGATACGCAGTATTTT.